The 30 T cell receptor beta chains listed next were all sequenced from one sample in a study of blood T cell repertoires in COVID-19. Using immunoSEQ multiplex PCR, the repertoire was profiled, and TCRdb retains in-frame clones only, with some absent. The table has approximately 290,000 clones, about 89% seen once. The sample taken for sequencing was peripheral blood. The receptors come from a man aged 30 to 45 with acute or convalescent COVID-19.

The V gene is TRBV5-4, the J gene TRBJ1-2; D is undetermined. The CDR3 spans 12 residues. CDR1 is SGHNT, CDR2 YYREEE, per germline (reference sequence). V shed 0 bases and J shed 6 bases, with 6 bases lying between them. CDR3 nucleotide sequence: TGTGCCAGCAGCTTGGACGGGAATGGCTACACCTTC. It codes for CASSLDGNGYTF.

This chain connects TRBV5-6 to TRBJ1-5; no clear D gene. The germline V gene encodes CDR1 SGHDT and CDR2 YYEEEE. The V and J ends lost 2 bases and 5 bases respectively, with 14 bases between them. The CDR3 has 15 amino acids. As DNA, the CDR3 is TGTGCCAGCAGCTTTAGGGCCGTCGGGGATCAGCCCCAGCATTTT. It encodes CASSFRAVGDQPQHF.

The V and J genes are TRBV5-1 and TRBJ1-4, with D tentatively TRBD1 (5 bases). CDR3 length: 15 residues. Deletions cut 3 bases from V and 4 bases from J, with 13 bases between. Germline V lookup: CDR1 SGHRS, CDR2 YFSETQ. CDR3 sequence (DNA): TGCGCCAGCAGCTCCGCAGGGTCACTTAATGAAAAACTGTTTTTT. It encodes CASSSAGSLNEKLFF.

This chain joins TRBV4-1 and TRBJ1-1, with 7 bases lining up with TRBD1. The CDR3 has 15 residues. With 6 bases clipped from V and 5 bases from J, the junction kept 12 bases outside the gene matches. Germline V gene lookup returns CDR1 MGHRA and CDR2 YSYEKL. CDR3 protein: CASSHAGRGETEAFF. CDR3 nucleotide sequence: TGCGCCAGCAGTCACGCGGGCAGGGGGGAAACTGAAGCTTTCTTT.

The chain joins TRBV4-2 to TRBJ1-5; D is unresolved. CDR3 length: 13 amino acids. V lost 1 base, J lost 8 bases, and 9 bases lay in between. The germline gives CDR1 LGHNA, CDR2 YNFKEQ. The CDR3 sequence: CASSQGGGEPQHF. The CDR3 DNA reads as TGTGCCAGCAGCCAAGGTGGCGGGGAGCCCCAGCATTTT.

CDR3 loop: CASSIQTQGAGMNTEAFF. The CDR3 coding sequence is TGCGCCAGCAGCATACAAACACAGGGGGCAGGAATGAACACTGAAGCTTTCTTT. The genes are TRBV5-1 and TRBJ1-1; 9 bases match TRBD1. V trimming: 4 bases; J trimming: 0 bases; junction bases outside the gene matches: 13. The CDR3 has 18 residues. Germline-derived CDR1 and CDR2 are SGHRS and YFSETQ.

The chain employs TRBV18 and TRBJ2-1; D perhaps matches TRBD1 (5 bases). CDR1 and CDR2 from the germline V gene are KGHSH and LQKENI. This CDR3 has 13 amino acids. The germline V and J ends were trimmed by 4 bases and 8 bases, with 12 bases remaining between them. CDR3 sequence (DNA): TGTGCCAGCTCACAGGGGATTGCCGATGAGCAGTTCTTC. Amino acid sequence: CASSQGIADEQFF.

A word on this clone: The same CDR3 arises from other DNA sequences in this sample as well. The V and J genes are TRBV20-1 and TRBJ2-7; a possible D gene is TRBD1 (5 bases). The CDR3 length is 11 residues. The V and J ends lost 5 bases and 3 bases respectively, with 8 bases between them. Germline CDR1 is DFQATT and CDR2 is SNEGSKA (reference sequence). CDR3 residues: CSASQGYEQYF. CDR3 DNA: TGCAGTGCTTCTCAGGGCTACGAGCAGTACTTC.

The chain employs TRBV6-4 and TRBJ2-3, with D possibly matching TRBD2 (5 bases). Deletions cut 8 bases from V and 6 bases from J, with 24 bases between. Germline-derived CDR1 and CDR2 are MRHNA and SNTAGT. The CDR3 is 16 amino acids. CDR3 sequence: CASRSAAGSGSDTQYF. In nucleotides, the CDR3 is TGTGCCAGCCGTTCCGCTGCAGGAAGTGGGAGTGATACGCAGTATTTT.

CDR3 amino acids: CASRGRTGDSEAFF. CDR3 coding DNA: TGTGCCAGCAGGGGCCGGACAGGGGATAGTGAAGCTTTCTTT. The rearrangement links TRBV27 to TRBJ1-1; 9 nucleotides agree with TRBD1. Germline V gene lookup returns CDR1 MNHEY and CDR2 SMNVEV (reference sequence). This CDR3 has 14 residues. V trimming: 6 bases; J trimming: 7 bases; junction bases outside the gene matches: 9.

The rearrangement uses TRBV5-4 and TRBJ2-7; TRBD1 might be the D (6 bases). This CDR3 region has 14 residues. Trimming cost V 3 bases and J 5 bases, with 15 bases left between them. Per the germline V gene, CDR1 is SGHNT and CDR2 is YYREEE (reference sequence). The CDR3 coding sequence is TGTGCCAGCAGCTCCCAGGGGAAGGGTAACGAGCAGTACTTC. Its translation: CASSSQGKGNEQYF.

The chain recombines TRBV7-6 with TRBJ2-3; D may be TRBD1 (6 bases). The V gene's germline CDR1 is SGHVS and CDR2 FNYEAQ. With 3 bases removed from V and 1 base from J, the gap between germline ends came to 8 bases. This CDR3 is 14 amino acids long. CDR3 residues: CASSFGGRTDTQYF. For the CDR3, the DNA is TGTGCCAGCAGCTTTGGGGGCCGCACAGATACGCAGTATTTT.

CDR3 sequence reads: CASSQHGSGGTGELFF. CDR3 in DNA: TGCGCCAGCAGCCAACACGGATCCGGGGGGACCGGGGAGCTGTTTTTT. This chain uses TRBV4-1 with TRBJ2-2, with 7 bases fitting TRBD2. This CDR3 has 16 amino acids. Germline CDR1 reads MGHRA; CDR2 reads YSYEKL. J lost 5 bases, V lost 2 bases, and 8 bases had no gene match.

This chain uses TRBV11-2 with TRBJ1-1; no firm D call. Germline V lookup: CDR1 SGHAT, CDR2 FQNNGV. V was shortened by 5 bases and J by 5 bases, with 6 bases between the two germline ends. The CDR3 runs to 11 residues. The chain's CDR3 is CASSRRTEAFF. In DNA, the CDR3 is TGTGCCAGCAGCCGCCGGACTGAAGCTTTCTTT.

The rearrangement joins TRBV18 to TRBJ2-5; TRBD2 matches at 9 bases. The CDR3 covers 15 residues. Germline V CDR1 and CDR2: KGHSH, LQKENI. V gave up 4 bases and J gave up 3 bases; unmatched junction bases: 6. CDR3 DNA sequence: TGTGCCAGCTCACGAACTTTAGCGGGGGAAGAGACCCAGTACTTC. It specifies CASSRTLAGEETQYF.

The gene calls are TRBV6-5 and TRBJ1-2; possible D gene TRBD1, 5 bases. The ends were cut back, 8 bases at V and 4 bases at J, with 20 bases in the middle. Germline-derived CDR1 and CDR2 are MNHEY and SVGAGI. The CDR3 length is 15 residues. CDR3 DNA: TGTGCCAGCCATGCTTTGGGGGGGTGGAGCTATGGCTACACCTTC. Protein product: CASHALGGWSYGYTF.

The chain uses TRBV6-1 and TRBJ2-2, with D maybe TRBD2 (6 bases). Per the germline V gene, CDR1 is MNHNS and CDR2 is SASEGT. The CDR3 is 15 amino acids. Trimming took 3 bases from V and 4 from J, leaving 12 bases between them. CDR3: CASSDRAGSTGELFF. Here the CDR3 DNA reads TGTGCCAGCAGTGACCGTGCGGGGAGCACCGGGGAGCTGTTTTTT.

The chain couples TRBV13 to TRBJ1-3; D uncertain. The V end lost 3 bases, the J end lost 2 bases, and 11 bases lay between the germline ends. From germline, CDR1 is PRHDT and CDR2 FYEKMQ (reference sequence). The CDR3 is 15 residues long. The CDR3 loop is CASSLTQRTGNTIYF. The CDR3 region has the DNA TGTGCCAGCAGCTTGACACAAAGAACTGGAAACACCATATATTTT.

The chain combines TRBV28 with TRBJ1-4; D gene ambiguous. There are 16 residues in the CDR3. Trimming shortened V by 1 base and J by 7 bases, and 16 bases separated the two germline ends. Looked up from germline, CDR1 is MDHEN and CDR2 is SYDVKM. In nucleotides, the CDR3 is TGTGCCAGCAGTTTATCCGCCGGACTGACCGCTGAAAAACTGTTTTTT. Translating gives CASSLSAGLTAEKLFF.

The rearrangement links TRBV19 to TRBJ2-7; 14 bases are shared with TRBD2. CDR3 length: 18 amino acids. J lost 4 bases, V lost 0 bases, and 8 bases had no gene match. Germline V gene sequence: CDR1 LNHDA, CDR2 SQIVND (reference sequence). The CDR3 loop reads CASSIDTGLAGVSYEQYF. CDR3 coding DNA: TGTGCCAGTAGTATAGACACGGGACTAGCGGGAGTATCGTACGAGCAGTACTTC.

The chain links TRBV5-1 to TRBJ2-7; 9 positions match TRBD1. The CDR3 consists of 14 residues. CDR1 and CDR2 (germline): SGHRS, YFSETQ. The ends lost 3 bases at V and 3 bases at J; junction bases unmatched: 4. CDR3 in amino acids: CASSSKGQGYEQYF. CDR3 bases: TGCGCCAGCAGCTCTAAGGGACAGGGCTACGAGCAGTACTTC.

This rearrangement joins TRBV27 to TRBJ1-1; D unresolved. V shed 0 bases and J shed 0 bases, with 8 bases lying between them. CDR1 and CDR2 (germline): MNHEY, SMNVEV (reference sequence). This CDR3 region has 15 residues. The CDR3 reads CASSLSAGMNTEAFF. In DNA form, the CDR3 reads TGTGCCAGCAGTTTATCGGCGGGAATGAACACTGAAGCTTTCTTT.

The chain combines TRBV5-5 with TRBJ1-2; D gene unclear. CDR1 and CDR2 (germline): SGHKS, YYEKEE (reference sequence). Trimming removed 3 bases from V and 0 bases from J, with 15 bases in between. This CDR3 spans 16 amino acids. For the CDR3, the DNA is TGTGCCAGCAGCTCGCGAGGAGGAACATCTAACTATGGCTACACCTTC. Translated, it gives CASSSRGGTSNYGYTF.

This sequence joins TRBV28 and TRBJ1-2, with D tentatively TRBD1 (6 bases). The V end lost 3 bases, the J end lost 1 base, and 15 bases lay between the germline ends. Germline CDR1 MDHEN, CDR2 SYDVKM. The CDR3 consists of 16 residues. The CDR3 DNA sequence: TGTGCCAGCAGTTTGGCGCGGTTCAGGGGTAACTATGGCTACACCTTC. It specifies CASSLARFRGNYGYTF.

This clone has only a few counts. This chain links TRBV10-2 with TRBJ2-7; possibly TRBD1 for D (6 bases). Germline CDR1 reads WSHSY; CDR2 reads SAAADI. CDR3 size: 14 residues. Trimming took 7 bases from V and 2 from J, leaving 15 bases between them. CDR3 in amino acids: CASTRTDPTYEQYF. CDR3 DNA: TGCGCCAGCACTAGGACAGACCCTACCTACGAGCAGTACTTC.

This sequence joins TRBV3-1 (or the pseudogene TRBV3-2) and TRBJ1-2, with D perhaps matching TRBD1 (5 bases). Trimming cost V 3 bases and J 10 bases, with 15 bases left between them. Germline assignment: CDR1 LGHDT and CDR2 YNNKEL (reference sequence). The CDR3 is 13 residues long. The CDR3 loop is CASSQIAGQTYTF. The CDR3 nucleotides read TGTGCCAGCAGCCAGATAGCAGGACAAACCTACACCTTC.

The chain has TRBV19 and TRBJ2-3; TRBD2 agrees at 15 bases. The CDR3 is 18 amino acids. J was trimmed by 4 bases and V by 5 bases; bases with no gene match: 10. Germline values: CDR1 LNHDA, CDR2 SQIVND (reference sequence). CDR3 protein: CASSGRTSGRAFPDTQYF. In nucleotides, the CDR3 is TGTGCCAGTAGTGGGAGGACTAGCGGGAGGGCCTTTCCAGATACGCAGTATTTT.

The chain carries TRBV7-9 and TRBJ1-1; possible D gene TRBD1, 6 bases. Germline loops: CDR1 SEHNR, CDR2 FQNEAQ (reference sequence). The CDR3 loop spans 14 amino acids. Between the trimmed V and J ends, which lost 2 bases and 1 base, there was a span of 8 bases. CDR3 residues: CASSLTGRNTEAFF. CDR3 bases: TGTGCCAGCAGCTTAACAGGGCGGAACACTGAAGCTTTCTTT.

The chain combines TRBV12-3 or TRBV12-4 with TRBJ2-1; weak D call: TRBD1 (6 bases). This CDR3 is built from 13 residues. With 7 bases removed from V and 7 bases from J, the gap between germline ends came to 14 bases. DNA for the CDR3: TGTGCCAGCATTACAGGGACGGGAAATGAGCAGTTCTTC. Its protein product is CASITGTGNEQFF.

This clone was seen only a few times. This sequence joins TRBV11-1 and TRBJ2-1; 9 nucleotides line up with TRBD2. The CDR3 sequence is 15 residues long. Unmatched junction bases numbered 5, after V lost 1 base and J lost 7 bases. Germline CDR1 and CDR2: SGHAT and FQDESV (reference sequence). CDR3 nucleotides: TGTGCCAGCAGCTTAGGTCTAGCGGGGCTAAATGAGCAGTTCTTC. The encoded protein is CASSLGLAGLNEQFF.